A single sample is the source of the 30 T cell receptor beta chains below, sequenced in a study of patients and donors after allogeneic stem cell transplantation. TCRdb passed the RT-PCR reads through MiXCR, listing each CDR3 protein once. The sample has fewer than 30,000 distinct CDR3 sequences; roughly 8% are singletons. The sequenced material came from blood, either unsorted or a sorted T cell fraction (not recorded which). These receptors were collected from a human donor who was either an allogeneic HSCT recipient or a stem cell or donor lymphocyte infusion donor (not recorded which). It is not recorded whose cells these are; they may come from a transplant donor.

In its sample, this clonotype was seen a few times. This CDR3 reads CASSLKGGLAEQFF. The CDR3 nucleotides are TGTGCCAGCAGCCTAAAAGGGGGACTAGCGGAGCAGTTCTTC. This sequence joins TRBV4-2 and TRBJ2-1; 10 bases match TRBD2. The V segment lost 4 bases and the J segment 10 bases; nucleotides outside the gene matches: 7. This CDR3 region has 14 residues. Looked up from germline, CDR1 is LGHNA and CDR2 is YNFKEQ.

DNA of the CDR3: TGCGCCAGCAGCTTGGGGCGGGTGTACCAAGAGACCCAGTACTTC. As protein: CASSLGRVYQETQYF. The chain is built from TRBV5-1 and TRBJ2-5; D possibly corresponds to TRBD2 (5 bases). The V end was cut by 0 bases, the J end by 0 bases, with 9 bases between. Germline assignment: CDR1 SGHRS and CDR2 YFSETQ. The CDR3 loop spans 15 amino acids.

The sample holds a few counts of this clonotype. The chain links TRBV7-9 to TRBJ1-2; D is unclear. CDR3 length: 12 amino acids. The germline gives CDR1 SEHNR, CDR2 FQNEAQ (reference sequence). Trimming stripped 5 bases from V and 3 bases from J, with 7 bases between. The CDR3 DNA sequence: TGTGCCAGCAGCCCACCCTACTATGGCTACACCTTC. It translates to CASSPPYYGYTF.

There are a few counts of this clonotype. V usage is TRBV7-9 and J usage is TRBJ2-3; D not resolved. The CDR3 sequence is 15 residues long. Germline CDR1 SEHNR, CDR2 FQNEAQ (reference sequence). V was cut by 1 base and J by 0 bases, with 8 bases left in between. CDR3 in amino acids: CASSLGQTSTDTQYF. CDR3 DNA sequence: TGTGCCAGCAGCTTAGGTCAGACTAGCACAGATACGCAGTATTTT.

The chain recombines TRBV28 with TRBJ1-5; TRBD1 agrees at 10 bases. The CDR3 spans 15 residues. Germline CDR1 and CDR2: MDHEN and SYDVKM. With V trimmed by 8 bases and J by 3 bases, 7 bases remained unmatched. The chain's CDR3 is CASGDRGRANQPQHF. CDR3 sequence (DNA): TGTGCCAGCGGAGACAGGGGGCGCGCCAATCAGCCCCAGCATTTT. The whole variable domain, filled in from reference TRBV28 and TRBJ1-5, reads DVKVTQSSRYLVKRTGEKVFLECVQDMDHENMFWYRQDPGLGLRLIYFSYDVKMKEKGDIPEGYSVSREKKERFSLILESASTNQTSMYLCASGDRGRANQPQHFGDGTRLSIL.

V gene TRBV2 combines with J gene TRBJ2-3; 7 bases map to TRBD2. CDR3 length equals 15 residues. The V segment lost 3 bases and the J segment 4 bases; nucleotides outside the gene matches: 7. The V gene's germline CDR1 is SNHLY and CDR2 FYNNEI. The CDR3 spells CASSEQGGSADTQYF. In DNA form, the CDR3 reads TGTGCCAGCAGTGAGCAGGGAGGGTCGGCAGATACGCAGTATTTT. Together with reference TRBV2 and TRBJ2-3, the CDR3 gives the full variable domain: EPEVTQTPSHQVTQMGQEVILRCVPISNHLYFYWYRQILGQKVEFLVSFYNNEISEKSEIFDDQFSVERPDGSNFTLKIRSTKLEDSAMYFCASSEQGGSADTQYFGPGTRLTVL.

This clonotype was recorded many times. The DNA for the CDR3 is TGTGCCAGCAACCCGGCCCCCGGCGGGGAGCTGTTTTTT. Protein sequence: CASNPAPGGELFF. The chain joins TRBV19 to TRBJ2-2; D not certain. V was pared by 9 bases and J by 7 bases, with 15 bases between. Germline V gene data show CDR1 as LNHDA and CDR2 as SQIVND (reference sequence). The CDR3 has 13 residues.

This sequence joins TRBV4-2 and TRBJ1-5; 7 bases line up with TRBD1. V was clipped by 1 base and J by 0 bases; unmatched bases: 6. The germline gives CDR1 LGHNA, CDR2 YNFKEQ. The CDR3 has 17 amino acids. CDR3 in amino acids: CASSQGDSKYSNQPQHF. The CDR3 coding sequence is TGTGCCAGCAGCCAAGGGGACAGTAAGTATAGCAATCAGCCCCAGCATTTT.

This clonotype was seen a handful of times. The CDR3 sequence is CASSPGANLNYGYTF. Here the CDR3 DNA reads TGTGCCAGCTCACCAGGGGCGAACCTTAACTATGGCTACACCTTC. The chain recombines TRBV18 with TRBJ1-2; maybe TRBD1 (5 bases). This CDR3 has 15 amino acids. Trimming removed 2 bases at V and 1 base at J, with 11 bases between. Germline CDR1 is KGHSH and CDR2 is LQKENI.

This clonotype was recorded a few times. This rearrangement joins TRBV6-1 to TRBJ2-3; D is undetermined. The CDR3 runs 11 residues. Looked up from germline, CDR1 is MNHNS and CDR2 is SASEGT. V was clipped by 10 bases and J by 2 bases, with 7 bases between them. CDR3 protein: CATRTTDTQYF. In DNA form, the CDR3 reads TGTGCCACCAGAACCACAGATACGCAGTATTTT.

This clonotype ranks as medium-sized. The chain couples TRBV11-2 to TRBJ2-1, with D maybe TRBD1 (7 bases). Germline CDR1 and CDR2: SGHAT and FQNNGV. V lost 4 bases to trimming and J lost 4 bases, with 14 bases between them. The CDR3 is made up of 15 amino acids. The CDR3 loop is CASSSGDRQYNEQFF. CDR3 in DNA: TGTGCCAGCAGCTCGGGGGACAGACAGTACAATGAGCAGTTCTTC.

This clonotype was observed at least ten times. The chain recombines TRBV11-3 with TRBJ2-7, with D tentatively TRBD1 (6 bases). CDR3 length: 15 amino acids. Per germline, CDR1 SGHNT and CDR2 YENEEA. The V end was cut by 1 base, the J end by 4 bases, with 14 bases between. CDR3 in DNA: TGTGCCAGCAGCTTAGGCGTCCAGGGGAAATACGAGCAGTACTTC. Translating it yields CASSLGVQGKYEQYF.

This clonotype was seen a handful of times. The V call is TRBV2, the J call TRBJ1-5; D not resolved. V shed 2 bases and J shed 5 bases, with 10 bases lying between them. This CDR3 is built from 14 residues. Germline loops: CDR1 SNHLY, CDR2 FYNNEI. The CDR3 sequence is CASSETFGDQPQHF. CDR3 coding DNA: TGTGCCAGCAGTGAAACATTTGGCGATCAGCCCCAGCATTTT.

This clonotype has at least ten counts. This chain connects TRBV28 to TRBJ2-2; 7 positions agree with TRBD1. With V trimmed by 6 bases and J by 10 bases, 14 bases remained unmatched. Germline V gene data show CDR1 as MDHEN and CDR2 as SYDVKM. The CDR3 extends over 15 amino acids. CDR3 nucleotides: TGTGCCAGCAGAGTTCCGGGACAGCCAAAACCGGAGCTGTTTTTT. Residues: CASRVPGQPKPELFF.

This clonotype came up many times. This chain connects TRBV5-1 to TRBJ2-1, with 8 bases that match TRBD2. Losses at the gene ends were 0 bases for V and 9 bases for J; bases not matched to a gene: 11. Germline V CDR1 and CDR2: SGHRS, YFSETQ. This CDR3 has 16 residues. The CDR3 DNA is TGCGCCAGCAGCTTGGGAGCGGGAGTAGAGTTCGGTGAGCAGTTCTTC. It translates to CASSLGAGVEFGEQFF.

This clonotype showed up many times. V is TRBV11-3 and J is TRBJ2-1; no clear D. From germline, CDR1 is SGHNT and CDR2 YENEEA. Trimming removed 0 bases from V and 10 bases from J, with 7 bases in between. The CDR3 contains 12 residues. CDR3 bases: TGTGCCAGCAGCTTAGACCGGGCCGAGCAGTTCTTC. Translated: CASSLDRAEQFF.

Only a few counts were recorded for this clonotype. The chain links TRBV28 to TRBJ2-7; no clear D. The CDR3 runs 12 residues. The germline V gene has CDR1 MDHEN and CDR2 SYDVKM. Trimming pared 6 bases from V and 2 bases from J, leaving 8 bases between. CDR3 region: CASSPVTYEQYF. The CDR3 DNA is TGTGCCAGCAGCCCAGTCACCTACGAGCAGTACTTC.

Many counts were recorded for this clonotype. The gene calls are TRBV6-6 and TRBJ1-1; possible D gene TRBD1, 5 bases. Between the trimmed V and J ends, which lost 8 bases and 6 bases, there was a span of 13 bases. The CDR3 totals 12 residues. Per the germline V gene, CDR1 is MNHNY and CDR2 is SVGAGI (reference sequence). The CDR3 DNA reads TGTGCCAGCGGCCCTGGGGGGGCTGAAGCTTTCTTT. This gives the protein CASGPGGAEAFF.

This clonotype was seen only a few times. This rearrangement joins TRBV15 to TRBJ2-5, with 10 bases matching TRBD1. Germline V gene sequence: CDR1 LNHNV, CDR2 YYDKDF (reference sequence). This CDR3 region has 16 residues. V shed 7 bases and J 8 bases; nucleotides not matched to a gene: 16. The CDR3 region is CATTPRPTGGSETQYF. The CDR3 DNA reads TGTGCCACCACCCCCCGGCCGACAGGGGGCAGTGAAACCCAGTACTTC.

This clonotype was observed a handful of times. The V gene is TRBV7-2, the J gene TRBJ2-7, with TRBD2 matching over 11 bases. J lost 4 bases, V lost 6 bases, and 8 bases had no gene match. The CDR3 consists of 15 residues. Germline loops: CDR1 SGHTA, CDR2 FQGNSA. CDR3 sequence (DNA): TGTGCCAGCAGGGTAGGGACTAGCGGACCTTACGAGCAGTACTTC. Amino acid sequence: CASRVGTSGPYEQYF.

Ten or more counts support this clonotype. The V and J genes are TRBV11-2 and TRBJ1-6; TRBD1 might be the D (5 bases). CDR3 length equals 18 residues. V was pared by 0 bases and J by 9 bases, with 21 bases between. Germline-derived CDR1 and CDR2 are SGHAT and FQNNGV. CDR3 in amino acids: CASSLDQRRRGGGSPLHF. The CDR3 DNA sequence: TGTGCCAGCAGCTTAGATCAGAGACGGCGCGGGGGGGGTTCACCCCTCCACTTT.

This clonotype has more than one count but fewer than ten. The J gene is TRBJ1-1, the V gene TRBV5-8; no definite D call. The CDR3 sequence is 14 residues long. CDR1 is SGHTS, CDR2 YDEGEE, per germline. V was trimmed by 0 bases and J by 1 base, leaving 7 bases between them. Written as DNA, the CDR3 is TGTGCCAGCAGCTTGGACTCTCGGAACACTGAAGCTTTCTTT. It is translated as CASSLDSRNTEAFF.

This clonotype came up many times. The chain links TRBV20-1 to TRBJ1-1; 7 positions agree with TRBD1. The CDR3 has 16 amino acids. The germline V gene encodes CDR1 DFQATT and CDR2 SNEGSKA (reference sequence). With 1 base clipped from V and 4 bases from J, the junction kept 12 bases outside the gene matches. The CDR3 coding sequence is TGCAGTGCTAGAGCGGGGATTGGGACAGCGGGCACTGAAGCTTTCTTT. Its protein product is CSARAGIGTAGTEAFF.

This clonotype has only a few counts. This chain connects TRBV4-2 to TRBJ2-7; a weak D match, TRBD1 (5 bases). Trimming took off 2 bases at V and 4 bases at J, with 12 bases between the two ends. Germline lookup yields CDR1 LGHNA and CDR2 YNFKEQ. This CDR3 is 14 amino acids long. The CDR3 region is CASSQQGIQYEQYF. DNA for the CDR3: TGTGCCAGCAGCCAACAGGGAATACAGTACGAGCAGTACTTC.

This sequence joins TRBV20-1 and TRBJ1-1; D may be TRBD1 (5 bases). Germline V CDR1 and CDR2: DFQATT, SNEGSKA (reference sequence). The CDR3 has 12 residues. The CDR3 coding sequence is TGCAGCCCAACCTTGGGGACCACTGAAGCTTTCTTT. It specifies CSPTLGTTEAFF.

This clonotype was found many times. The rearrangement links TRBV7-9 to TRBJ2-7, with D tentatively TRBD2 (6 bases). Germline V gene sequence: CDR1 SEHNR, CDR2 FQNEAQ (reference sequence). Trimming took 1 base from V and 2 from J, leaving 6 bases between them. The CDR3 covers 13 residues. The CDR3 DNA reads TGTGCCAGCAGCTTAGGACTAGCCTACGAGCAGTACTTC. It codes for CASSLGLAYEQYF.

The sample holds a few counts of this clonotype. The conserved phenylalanine or tryptophan is not found at the CDR3 terminus, so this likely reflects a read error. V usage is TRBV6-5 and J usage is TRBJ1-1; TRBD1 matches 7 bases. The length of the CDR3 is 14 residues. V shed 4 bases, J shed 10 bases, and the junction held 12 bases outside the gene matches. Germline lookup yields CDR1 MNHEY and CDR2 SVGAGI. The CDR3 nucleotides read TGTGCCAGCAGTTGGGGAGGGGGCGCGGGGGGAGCTTTCTAT. The encoded protein is CASSWGGGAGGAFY.

Ten or more counts support this clonotype. The V and J genes are TRBV7-8 and TRBJ2-3, with D unclear. Germline values: CDR1 SGHVS, CDR2 FQNEAQ. The CDR3 runs to 15 residues. V shed 1 base and J shed 0 bases, with 8 bases lying between them. The CDR3 DNA follows: TGTGCCAGCAGCTTAGTGGTGGGGAGCACAGATACGCAGTATTTT. Protein product: CASSLVVGSTDTQYF. Combining the CDR3 with reference TRBV7-8 and TRBJ2-3 gives the whole variable domain GAGVSQSPRYKVAKRGQDVALRCDPISGHVSLFWYQQALGQGPEFLTYFQNEAQLDKSGLPSDRFFAERPEGSVSTLKIQRTQQEDSAVYLCASSLVVGSTDTQYFGPGTRLTVL.

This clonotype has more than one count but fewer than ten. The chain recombines TRBV6-1 with TRBJ1-2; 8 bases align to TRBD1. CDR1 and CDR2 from the germline V gene are MNHNS and SASEGT. The CDR3 runs to 14 residues. Trimming removed 8 bases from V and 4 bases from J; junction bases left unmatched: 9. CDR3 nucleotide sequence: TGTGCCAGCGAGTGGGCAGGGGGCGGCTATGGCTACACCTTC. It translates to CASEWAGGGYGYTF.

This clonotype was seen repeatedly, ten times or more. The rearrangement uses TRBV28 and TRBJ1-2, with D tentatively TRBD1 (5 bases). The CDR3 covers 14 residues. Trimming stripped 6 bases from V and 8 bases from J, with 19 bases between. Germline-derived CDR1 and CDR2 are MDHEN and SYDVKM. The CDR3 reads CASRDGTSGKGYTF. In DNA form, the CDR3 reads TGTGCCAGCAGAGACGGGACGTCGGGTAAAGGCTACACCTTC.